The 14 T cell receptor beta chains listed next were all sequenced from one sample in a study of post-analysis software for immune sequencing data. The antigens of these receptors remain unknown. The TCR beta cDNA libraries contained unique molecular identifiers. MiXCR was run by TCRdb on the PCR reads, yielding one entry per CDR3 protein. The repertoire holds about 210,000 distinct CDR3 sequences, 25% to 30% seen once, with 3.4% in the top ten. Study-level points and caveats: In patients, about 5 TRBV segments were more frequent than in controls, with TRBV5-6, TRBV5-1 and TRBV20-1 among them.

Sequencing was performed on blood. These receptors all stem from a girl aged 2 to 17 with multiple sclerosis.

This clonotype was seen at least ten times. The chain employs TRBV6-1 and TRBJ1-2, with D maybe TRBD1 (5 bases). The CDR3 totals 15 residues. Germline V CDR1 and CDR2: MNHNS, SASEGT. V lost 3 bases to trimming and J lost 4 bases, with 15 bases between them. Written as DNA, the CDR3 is TGTGCCAGCAGTGACTCGGGACTTCCCCTCTATGGCTACACCTTC. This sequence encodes CASSDSGLPLYGYTF.

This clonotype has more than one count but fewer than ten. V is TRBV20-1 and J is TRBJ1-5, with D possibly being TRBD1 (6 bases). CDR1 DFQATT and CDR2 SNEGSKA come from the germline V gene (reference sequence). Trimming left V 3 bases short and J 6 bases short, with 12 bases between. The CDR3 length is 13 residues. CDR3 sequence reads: CSAREQGAQPQHF. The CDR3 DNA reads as TGCAGTGCTAGGGAACAGGGAGCTCAGCCCCAGCATTTT.

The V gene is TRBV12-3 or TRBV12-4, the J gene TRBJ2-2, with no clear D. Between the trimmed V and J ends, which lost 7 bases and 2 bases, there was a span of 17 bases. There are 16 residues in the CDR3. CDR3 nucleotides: TGTGCCAGCAACCCGAAGGCACTGATAAACACCGGGGAGCTGTTTTTT. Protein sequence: CASNPKALINTGELFF.

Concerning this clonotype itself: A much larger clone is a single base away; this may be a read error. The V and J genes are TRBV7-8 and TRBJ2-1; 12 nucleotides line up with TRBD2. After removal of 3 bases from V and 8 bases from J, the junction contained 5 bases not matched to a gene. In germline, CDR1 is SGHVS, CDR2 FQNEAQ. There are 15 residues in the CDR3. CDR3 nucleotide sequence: TGTGCCAGCAGCTTCCTAGCGGGAGGGGCTGATGAGCAGTTCTTC. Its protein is CASSFLAGGADEQFF.

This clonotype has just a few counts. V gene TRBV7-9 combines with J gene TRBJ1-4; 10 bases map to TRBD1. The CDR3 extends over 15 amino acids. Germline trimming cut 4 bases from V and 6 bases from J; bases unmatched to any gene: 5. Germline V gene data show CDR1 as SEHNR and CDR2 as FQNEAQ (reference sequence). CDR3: CASSWGTGADEKLFF. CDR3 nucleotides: TGTGCCAGCAGCTGGGGGACAGGGGCGGATGAAAAACTGTTTTTT.

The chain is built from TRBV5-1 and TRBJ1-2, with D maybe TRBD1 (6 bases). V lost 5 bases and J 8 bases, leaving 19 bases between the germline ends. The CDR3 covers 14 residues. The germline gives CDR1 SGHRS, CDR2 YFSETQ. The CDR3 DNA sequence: TGCGCCAGCAGTAATACACCAGGGGAAGGAGGCTACACCTTC. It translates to CASSNTPGEGGYTF.

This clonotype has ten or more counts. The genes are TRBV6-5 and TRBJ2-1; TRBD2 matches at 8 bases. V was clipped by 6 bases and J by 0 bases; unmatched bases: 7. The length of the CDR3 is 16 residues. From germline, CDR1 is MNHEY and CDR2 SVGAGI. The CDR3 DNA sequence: TGTGCCAGCAGATCTTTTAGCGGGGTCTCCTACAATGAGCAGTTCTTC. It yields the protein CASRSFSGVSYNEQFF.

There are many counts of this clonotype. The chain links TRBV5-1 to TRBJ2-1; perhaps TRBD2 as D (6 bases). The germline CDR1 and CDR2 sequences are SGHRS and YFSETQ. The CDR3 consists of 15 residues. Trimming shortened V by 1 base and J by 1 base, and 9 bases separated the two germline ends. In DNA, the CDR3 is TGCGCCAGCAGCTTGTTAGCGGAGTCCTACAATGAGCAGTTCTTC. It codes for CASSLLAESYNEQFF.

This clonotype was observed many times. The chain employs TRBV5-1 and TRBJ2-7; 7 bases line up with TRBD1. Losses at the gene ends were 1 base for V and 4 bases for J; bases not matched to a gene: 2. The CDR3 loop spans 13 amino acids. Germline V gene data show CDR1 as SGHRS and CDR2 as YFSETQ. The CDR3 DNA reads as TGCGCCAGCAGCTTGAGACAGGGTTACGAGCAGTACTTC. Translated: CASSLRQGYEQYF.

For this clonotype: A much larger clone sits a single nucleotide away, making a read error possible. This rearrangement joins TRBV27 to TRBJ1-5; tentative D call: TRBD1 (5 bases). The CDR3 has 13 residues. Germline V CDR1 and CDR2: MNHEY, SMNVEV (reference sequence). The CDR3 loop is CARSFVGHQPQHF. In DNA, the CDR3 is TGTGCCCGCAGTTTCGTGGGGCATCAGCCCCAGCATTTT.

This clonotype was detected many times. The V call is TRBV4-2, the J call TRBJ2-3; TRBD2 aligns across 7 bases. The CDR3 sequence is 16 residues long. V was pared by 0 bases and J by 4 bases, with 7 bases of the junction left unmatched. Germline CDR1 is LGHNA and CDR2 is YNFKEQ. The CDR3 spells CASSQDLGLAADTQYF. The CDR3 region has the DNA TGTGCCAGCAGCCAAGATCTAGGGCTAGCGGCAGATACGCAGTATTTT.

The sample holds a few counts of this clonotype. Written as DNA, the CDR3 is TGCGTTAGCAGCTTGGTCCTGGGGGAGCAGTTCTTC. It codes for CVSSLVLGEQFF. This chain uses TRBV5-1 with TRBJ2-1, with D unresolved. The CDR3 has 12 residues. Germline loops: CDR1 SGHRS, CDR2 YFSETQ.

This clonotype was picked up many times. The CDR3: CSVRDRRETQYF. The CDR3, as DNA: TGCAGTGTCAGGGACAGGCGGGAGACCCAGTACTTC. The V and J genes are TRBV20-1 and TRBJ2-5, with TRBD1 identical over 8 bases. The CDR3 has 12 residues. J was trimmed by 5 bases and V by 7 bases; bases with no gene match: 6. The germline V gene encodes CDR1 DFQATT and CDR2 SNEGSKA (reference sequence).

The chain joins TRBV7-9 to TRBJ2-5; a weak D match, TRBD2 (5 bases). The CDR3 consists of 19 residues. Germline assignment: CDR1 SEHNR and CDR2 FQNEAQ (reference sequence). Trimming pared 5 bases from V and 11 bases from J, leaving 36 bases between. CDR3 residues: CASSPSPQSVWVGRSEQYF. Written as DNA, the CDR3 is TGTGCCAGCAGCCCTAGCCCACAATCAGTATGGGTCGGTCGAAGTGAGCAGTACTTC.